These T cell receptor beta chains were read from a single sample in a study of blood T cell repertoires in COVID-19. Some clones are missing from TCRdb's copy, which holds only in-frame ones; the method was immunoSEQ multiplex PCR. The sample consists of some 120,000 clones, about 86% of them appearing once. Sample: peripheral blood. These receptor sequences come from a woman in her 50s who had recovered from COVID-19. CDR3s include the opening cysteine and the closing phenylalanine or tryptophan. The D gene is left open where the match is weak.

d_gene	v_gene	j_gene	CDR3aa
NA	TRBV7-2	TRBJ2-4	CASSPQGVGQYF
NA	TRBV12-5	TRBJ2-3	CASGLDPGTDTQYF
NA	TRBV28	TRBJ1-2	CASSFGSGRGYTF
TRBD1	TRBV27	TRBJ2-7	CASSDRGNEQYF
NA	TRBV10-3	TRBJ2-3	CAISESLDRRTDTQYF
NA	TRBV29-1	TRBJ1-2	CSAGEGGGYTF
NA	TRBV7-9	TRBJ1-1	CASSSRGGSAEAFF
TRBD1	TRBV6-6	TRBJ1-5	CASSQGGQGQPQHF
NA	TRBV24-1	TRBJ1-5	CATSSRADRLSNQPQHF
TRBD2	TRBV5-4	TRBJ2-3	CASSPTSGITDTQYF
TRBD1	TRBV24-1	TRBJ1-2	CATSDSGGLERGYTF
NA	TRBV19	TRBJ2-4	CASSSYRGSAGNIQYF
NA	TRBV6-5	TRBJ1-5	CASRARTTLHQPQHF
NA	TRBV2	TRBJ1-1	CASRADGNTEAFF
TRBD2	TRBV5-8	TRBJ2-3	CASSLTSGSGDTQYF
TRBD1	TRBV19	TRBJ2-7	CASSATTTGVYEQYF
TRBD2	TRBV5-1	TRBJ2-3	CASSLDSGGLTDTQYF
NA	TRBV5-1	TRBJ1-1	CASSLMGGGIYTEAFF
NA	TRBV27	TRBJ1-6	CASSNTGNSPLHF
NA	TRBV2	TRBJ1-1	CASRQQGPEAFF
NA	TRBV18	TRBJ2-7	CASSPRGLRNEQYF
TRBD2	TRBV3-1/TRBV3-2	TRBJ2-3	CATRSGGRGDTQYF
NA	TRBV7-3	TRBJ2-5	CASAVGGPQETQYF
NA	TRBV5-4	TRBJ1-4	CASSLDLRDEKLFF
TRBD1	TRBV11-2	TRBJ2-2	CASRTIGTENTGELFF
NA	TRBV7-3	TRBJ2-2	CASSFLPRGEGTGELFF
NA	TRBV7-2	TRBJ2-7	CASSSWTVSYEQYF
NA	TRBV30	TRBJ2-3	CAWSNTDTDTQYF
NA	TRBV11-3	TRBJ1-1	CASSFGGFAEAFF
NA	TRBV2	TRBJ1-1	CASRGDRNTEAFF
TRBD2	TRBV15	TRBJ2-2	CATSSPGRGRDTGELFF
NA	TRBV21-1	TRBJ2-7	CASSSSGGLPKEQYF